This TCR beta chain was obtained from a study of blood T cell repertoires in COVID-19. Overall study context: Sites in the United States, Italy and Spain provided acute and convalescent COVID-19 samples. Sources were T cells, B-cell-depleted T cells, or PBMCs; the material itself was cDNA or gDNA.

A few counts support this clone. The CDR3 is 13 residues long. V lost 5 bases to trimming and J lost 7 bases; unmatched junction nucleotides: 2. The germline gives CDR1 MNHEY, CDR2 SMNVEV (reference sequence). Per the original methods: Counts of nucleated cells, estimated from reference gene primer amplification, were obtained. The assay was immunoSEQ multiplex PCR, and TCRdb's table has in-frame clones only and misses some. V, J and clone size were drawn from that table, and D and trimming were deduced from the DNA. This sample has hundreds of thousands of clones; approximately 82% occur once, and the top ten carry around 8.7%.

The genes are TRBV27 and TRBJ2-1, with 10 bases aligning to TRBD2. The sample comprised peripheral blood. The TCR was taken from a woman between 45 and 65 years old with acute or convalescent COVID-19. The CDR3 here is CASSGTSDNEQFF. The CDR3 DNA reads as TGTGCCAGCAGTGGGACTAGCGATAATGAGCAGTTCTTC.